The TCR beta chain described here comes from a study of blood T cells in healthy people across ages. With a J-beta primer mix and a sample-barcoded 5' primer, a second PCR ran 7 to 11 cycles. Using its own MiXCR run on the 5' RACE reads, TCRdb lists one record per CDR3 protein. The sample shows 700,000 or so distinct CDR3 sequences, over 40% of them seen only once. The CDR3 is 13 amino acids. V was pared by 4 bases and J by 2 bases, with 11 bases between. Germline CDR1 is DFQATT and CDR2 is SNEGSKA (reference sequence). The sample was blood. The receptor was derived from an elderly man in good health. The V call is TRBV20-1, the J call TRBJ1-2; maybe TRBD1 (5 bases). CDR3 coding DNA: TGCAGTGCTACCAGGGACGGCAACTATGGCTACACCTTC. It is translated as CSATRDGNYGYTF.